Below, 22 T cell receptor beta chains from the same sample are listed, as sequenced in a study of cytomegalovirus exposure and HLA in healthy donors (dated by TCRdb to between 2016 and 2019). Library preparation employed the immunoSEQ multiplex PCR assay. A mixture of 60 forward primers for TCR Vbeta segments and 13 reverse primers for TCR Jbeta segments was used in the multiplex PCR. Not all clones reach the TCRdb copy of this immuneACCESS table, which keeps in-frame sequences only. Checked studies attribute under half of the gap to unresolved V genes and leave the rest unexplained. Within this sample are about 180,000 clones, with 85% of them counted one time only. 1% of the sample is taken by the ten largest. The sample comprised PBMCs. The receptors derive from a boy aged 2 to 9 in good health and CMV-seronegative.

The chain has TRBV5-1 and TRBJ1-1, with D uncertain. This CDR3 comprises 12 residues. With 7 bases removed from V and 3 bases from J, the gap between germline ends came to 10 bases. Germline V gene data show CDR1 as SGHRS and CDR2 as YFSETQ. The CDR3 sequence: CASGGEDTEAFF. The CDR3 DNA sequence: TGCGCCAGCGGCGGTGAGGACACTGAAGCTTTCTTT. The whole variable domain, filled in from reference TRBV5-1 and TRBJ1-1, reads KAGVTQTPRYLIKTRGQQVTLSCSPISGHRSVSWYQQTPGQGLQFLFEYFSETQRNKGNFPGRFSGRQFSNSRSEMNVSTLELGDSALYLCASGGEDTEAFFGQGTRLTVV.

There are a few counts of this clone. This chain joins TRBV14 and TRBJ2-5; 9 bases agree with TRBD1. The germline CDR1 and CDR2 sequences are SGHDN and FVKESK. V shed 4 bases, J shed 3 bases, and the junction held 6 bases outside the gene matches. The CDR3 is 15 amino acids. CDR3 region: CASSRIRTGEETQYF. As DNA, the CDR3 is TGTGCCAGCAGCCGCATTCGGACAGGGGAAGAGACCCAGTACTTC.

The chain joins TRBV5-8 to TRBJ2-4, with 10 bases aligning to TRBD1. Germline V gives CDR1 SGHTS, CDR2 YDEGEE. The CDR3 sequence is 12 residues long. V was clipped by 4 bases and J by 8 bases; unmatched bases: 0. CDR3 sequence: CASSGTGDIQYF. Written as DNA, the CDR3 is TGTGCCAGCAGCGGGACAGGGGACATTCAGTACTTC.

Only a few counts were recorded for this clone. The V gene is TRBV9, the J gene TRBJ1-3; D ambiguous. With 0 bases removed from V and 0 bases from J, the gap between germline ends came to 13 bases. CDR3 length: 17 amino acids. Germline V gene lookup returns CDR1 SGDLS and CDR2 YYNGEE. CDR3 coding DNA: TGTGCCAGCAGCGTAGGAGGACGGAGGAGCTCTGGAAACACCATATATTTT. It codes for CASSVGGRRSSGNTIYF.

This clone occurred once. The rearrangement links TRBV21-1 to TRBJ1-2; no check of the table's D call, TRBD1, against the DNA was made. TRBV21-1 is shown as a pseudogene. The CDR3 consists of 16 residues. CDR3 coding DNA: TGTGCCAGCAGCCTTCAGGGACAGGGCAGTCACTATGGCTACACCTTC. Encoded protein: CASSLQGQGSHYGYTF.

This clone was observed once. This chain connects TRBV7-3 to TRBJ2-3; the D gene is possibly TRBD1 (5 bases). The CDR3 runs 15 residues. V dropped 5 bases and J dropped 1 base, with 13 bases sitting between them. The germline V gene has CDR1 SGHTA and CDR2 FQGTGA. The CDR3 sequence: CASSEGVLRTDTQYF. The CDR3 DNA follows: TGTGCCAGCAGCGAAGGGGTGCTCCGCACAGATACGCAGTATTTT. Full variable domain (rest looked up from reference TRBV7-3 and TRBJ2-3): GAGVSQTPSNKVTEKGKYVELRCDPISGHTALYWYRQSLGQGPEFLIYFQGTGAADDSGLPNDRFFAVRPEGSVSTLKIQRTERGDSAVYLCASSEGVLRTDTQYFGPGTRLTVL.

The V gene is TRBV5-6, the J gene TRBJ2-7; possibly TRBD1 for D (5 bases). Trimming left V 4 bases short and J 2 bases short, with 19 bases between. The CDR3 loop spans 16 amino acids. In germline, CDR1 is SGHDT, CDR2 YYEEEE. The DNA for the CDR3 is TGTGCCAGCAGCCAATTCGACTTAGGGGATACCTACGAGCAGTACTTC. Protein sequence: CASSQFDLGDTYEQYF.

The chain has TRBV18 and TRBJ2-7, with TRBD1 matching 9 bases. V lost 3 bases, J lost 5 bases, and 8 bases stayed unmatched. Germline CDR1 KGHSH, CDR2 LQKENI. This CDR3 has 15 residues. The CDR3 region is CASSPISGQGHEQYV. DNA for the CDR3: TGTGCCAGCTCACCTATTTCGGGACAGGGACACGAGCAGTACGTC.

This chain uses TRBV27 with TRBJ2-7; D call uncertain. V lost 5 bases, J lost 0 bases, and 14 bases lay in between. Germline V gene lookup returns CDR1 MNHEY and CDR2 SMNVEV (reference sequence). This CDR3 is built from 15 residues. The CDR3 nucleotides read TGTGCCAGCAGTCCGCCCTACAGCCCCTCCTACGAGCAGTACTTC. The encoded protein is CASSPPYSPSYEQYF.

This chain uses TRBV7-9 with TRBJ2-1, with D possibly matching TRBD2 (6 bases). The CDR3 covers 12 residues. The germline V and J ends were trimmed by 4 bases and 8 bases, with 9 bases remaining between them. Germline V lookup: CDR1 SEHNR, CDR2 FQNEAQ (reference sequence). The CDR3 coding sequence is TGTGCCAGCAGCTCCCCGGGGGATGAGCAGTTCTTC. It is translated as CASSSPGDEQFF.

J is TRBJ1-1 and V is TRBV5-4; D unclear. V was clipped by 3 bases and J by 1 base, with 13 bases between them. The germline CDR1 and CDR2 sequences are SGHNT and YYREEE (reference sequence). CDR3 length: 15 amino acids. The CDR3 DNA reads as TGTGCCAGCAGCTCGCCCACCCTGGCGAACACTGAAGCTTTCTTT. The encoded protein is CASSSPTLANTEAFF.

The DNA for the CDR3 is TGTGCCAGCAGCTCGCTAGCGGGAGGGCCCGGCACCGGGGAGCTGTTTTTT. This sequence encodes CASSSLAGGPGTGELFF. The chain couples TRBV11-2 to TRBJ2-2, with 12 bases aligning to TRBD2. CDR3 length: 17 residues. CDR1 and CDR2 (germline): SGHAT, FQNNGV. V dropped 4 bases and J dropped 4; count of bases not matched to a gene: 7.

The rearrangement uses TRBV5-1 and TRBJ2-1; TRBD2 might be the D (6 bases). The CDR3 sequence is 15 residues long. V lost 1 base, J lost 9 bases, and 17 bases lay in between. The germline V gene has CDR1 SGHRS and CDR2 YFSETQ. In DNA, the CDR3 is TGCGCCAGCAGCTTGTATGGGACTTCCGGCGCTGAGCAGTTCTTC. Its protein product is CASSLYGTSGAEQFF.

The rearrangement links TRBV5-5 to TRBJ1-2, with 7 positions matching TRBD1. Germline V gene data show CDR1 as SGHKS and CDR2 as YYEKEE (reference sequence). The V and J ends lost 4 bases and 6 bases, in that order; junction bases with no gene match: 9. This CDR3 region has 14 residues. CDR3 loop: CASSSRRDRDGYTF. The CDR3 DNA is TGTGCCAGCAGCAGCCGCCGGGACAGAGATGGCTACACCTTC.

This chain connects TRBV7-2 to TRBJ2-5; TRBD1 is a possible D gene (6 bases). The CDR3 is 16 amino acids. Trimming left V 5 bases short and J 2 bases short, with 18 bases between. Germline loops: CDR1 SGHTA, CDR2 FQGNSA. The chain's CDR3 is CASSRGDKSLQETQYF. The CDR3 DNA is TGTGCCAGCAGCCGTGGGGACAAATCTCTTCAAGAGACCCAGTACTTC. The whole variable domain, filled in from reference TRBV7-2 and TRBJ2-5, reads GAGVSQSPSNKVTEKGKDVELRCDPISGHTALYWYRQSLGQGLEFLIYFQGNSAPDKSGLPSDRFSAERTGGSVSTLTIQRTQQEDSAVYLCASSRGDKSLQETQYFGPGTRLLVL.

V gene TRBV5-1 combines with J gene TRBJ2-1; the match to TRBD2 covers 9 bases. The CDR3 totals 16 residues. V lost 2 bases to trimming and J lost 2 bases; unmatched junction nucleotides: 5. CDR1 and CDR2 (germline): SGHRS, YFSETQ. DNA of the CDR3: TGCGCCAGCAGCTTAACAATAGCGGGAGCCTACAATGAGCAGTTCTTC. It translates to CASSLTIAGAYNEQFF.

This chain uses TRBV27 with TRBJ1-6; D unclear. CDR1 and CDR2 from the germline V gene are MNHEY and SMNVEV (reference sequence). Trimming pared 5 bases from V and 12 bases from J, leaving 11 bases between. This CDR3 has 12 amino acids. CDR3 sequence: CASSPRSGPLHF. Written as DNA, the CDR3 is TGTGCCAGCAGTCCCCGCAGTGGACCCCTCCACTTT.

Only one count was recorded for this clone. The CDR3 here is CASRTPTGNTEAFF. CDR3 coding DNA: TGTGCCAGTAGGACCCCGACAGGGAACACTGAAGCTTTCTTT. The genes are TRBV19 and TRBJ1-1; weak D call: TRBD1 (6 bases). The CDR3 is 14 amino acids. Trimming took off 6 bases at V and 1 base at J, with 12 bases between the two ends. Germline assignment: CDR1 LNHDA and CDR2 SQIVND (reference sequence).

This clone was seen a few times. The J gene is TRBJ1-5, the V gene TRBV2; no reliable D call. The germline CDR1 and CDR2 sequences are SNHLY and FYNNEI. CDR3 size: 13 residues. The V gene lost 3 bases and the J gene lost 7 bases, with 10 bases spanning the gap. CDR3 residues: CASSDGIGQPQHF. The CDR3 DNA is TGTGCCAGCAGTGACGGGATCGGCCAGCCCCAGCATTTT.

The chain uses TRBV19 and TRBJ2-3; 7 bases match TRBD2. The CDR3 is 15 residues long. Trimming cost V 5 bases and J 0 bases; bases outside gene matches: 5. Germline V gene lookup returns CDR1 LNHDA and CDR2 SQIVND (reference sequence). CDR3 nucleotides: TGTGCCAGTAGTTATCTAGCGGCAAGCACAGATACGCAGTATTTT. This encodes CASSYLAASTDTQYF.

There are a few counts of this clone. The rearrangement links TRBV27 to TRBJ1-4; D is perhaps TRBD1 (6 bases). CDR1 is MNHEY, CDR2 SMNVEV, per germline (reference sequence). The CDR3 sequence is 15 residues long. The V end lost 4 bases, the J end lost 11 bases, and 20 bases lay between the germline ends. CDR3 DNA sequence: TGTGCCAGCAGTTCGTTCAGGGCGACAGGATGGAAACTGTTTTTT. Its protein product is CASSSFRATGWKLFF.

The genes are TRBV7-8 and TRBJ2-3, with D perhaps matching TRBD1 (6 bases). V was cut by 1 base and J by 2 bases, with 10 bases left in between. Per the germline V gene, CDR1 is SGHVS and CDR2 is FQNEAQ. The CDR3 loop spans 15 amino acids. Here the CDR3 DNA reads TGTGCCAGCAGCTTAGTTGGGACAAACACAGATACGCAGTATTTT. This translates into CASSLVGTNTDTQYF.